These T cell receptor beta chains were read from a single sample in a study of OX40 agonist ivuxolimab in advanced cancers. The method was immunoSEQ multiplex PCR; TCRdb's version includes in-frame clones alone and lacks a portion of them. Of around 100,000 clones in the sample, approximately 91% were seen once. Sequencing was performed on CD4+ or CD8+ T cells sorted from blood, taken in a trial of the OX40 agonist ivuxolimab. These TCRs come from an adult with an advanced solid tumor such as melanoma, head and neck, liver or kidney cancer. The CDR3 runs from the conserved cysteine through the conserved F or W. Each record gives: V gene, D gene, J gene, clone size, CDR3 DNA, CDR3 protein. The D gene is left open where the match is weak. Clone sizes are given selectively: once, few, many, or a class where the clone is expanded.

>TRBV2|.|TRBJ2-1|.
TGTGCCAGCAGTGTCCTTGCCCATACACCGGGCAATGAGCAGTTCTTC
CASSVLAHTPGNEQFF
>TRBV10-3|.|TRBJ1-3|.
TGTGCCATCAGAGTTAATTCTGGAAACACCATATATTTT
CAIRVNSGNTIYF
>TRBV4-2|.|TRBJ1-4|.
TGTGCCAGCAGCCGCATAGGGGGGGTAGAACTGTTTTTT
CASSRIGGVELFF
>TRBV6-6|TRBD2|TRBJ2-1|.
TGTGCCAGCAGAAGGGAGGGTTCCTACAATGAGCAGTTCTTC
CASRREGSYNEQFF
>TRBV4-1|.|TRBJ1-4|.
TGCGCCAGCAGCGAGGGGGGGCCGGCGCAGGAAAAACTGTTTTTT
CASSEGGPAQEKLFF
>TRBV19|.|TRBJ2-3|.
TGTGCCAGTACCCGTGAAGATACGCAGTATTTT
CASTREDTQYF
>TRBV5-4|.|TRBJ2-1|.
TGTGCCAGCAGCTGGAAACTAGAAAGTGAGCAGTTCTTC
CASSWKLESEQFF
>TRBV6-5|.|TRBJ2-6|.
TGTGCCAGTTCTGGGGCCAACGTCCTGACTTTC
CASSGANVLTF
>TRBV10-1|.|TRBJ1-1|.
TGCGCCAGCAGTAGGGATTTTAACACTGAAGCTTTCTTT
CASSRDFNTEAFF
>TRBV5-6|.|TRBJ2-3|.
TGTGCCAGCAGCTCCCAGGGGAGAGGTACAGATACGCAGTATTTT
CASSSQGRGTDTQYF
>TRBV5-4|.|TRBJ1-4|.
TGTGCCAGCAGCTTGGGACATGCAACTAATGAAAAACTGTTTTTT
CASSLGHATNEKLFF
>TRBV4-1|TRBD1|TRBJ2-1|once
TGCGCCAGCAGCCCGATGCCGGGACAGCATGCTGAAGGTGAGCAGTTCTTC
CASSPMPGQHAEGEQFF
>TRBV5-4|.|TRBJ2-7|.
TGTGCCAGCAGCTTTCAGGGCGCGGCCTACGAGCAGTACTTC
CASSFQGAAYEQYF
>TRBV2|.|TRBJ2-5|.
TGTGCCACCGGGGCTCCGACCCCCCAAGAGACCCAGTACTTC
CATGAPTPQETQYF
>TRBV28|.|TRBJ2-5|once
TGTGCCAGCAGTTATTCAGGACGCAGGCAAGAGACCCAGTACTTC
CASSYSGRRQETQYF
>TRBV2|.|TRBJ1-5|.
TGTGCCAGCAGTGAGGGCAGCAACCTCCAGCCCCAGCATTTT
CASSEGSNLQPQHF
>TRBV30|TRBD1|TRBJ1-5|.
TGTGCCTGGAAAGGGACAGGGAATCAGCCCCAGCATTTT
CAWKGTGNQPQHF
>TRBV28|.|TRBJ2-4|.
TGTGCCAGCAGTTTGGGGGAAAACATTCAGTACTTC
CASSLGENIQYF
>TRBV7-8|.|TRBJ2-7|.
TGTGCCAGCAGCTTTGGCAGGTTCGCCTACGAGCAGTACTTC
CASSFGRFAYEQYF
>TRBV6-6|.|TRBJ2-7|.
TGTGCCAGCGGTCAGGCTGGATTCCAGCAGTACTTC
CASGQAGFQQYF
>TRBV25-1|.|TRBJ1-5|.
TGTGCCAGCAGTGAGGGCTGGGACAATCAGCCCCAGCATTTT
CASSEGWDNQPQHF
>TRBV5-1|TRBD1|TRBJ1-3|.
TGCGCCAGCACCCCGGGACAGGGGAGAAGTGTCGCTGGAAACACCATATATTTT
CASTPGQGRSVAGNTIYF
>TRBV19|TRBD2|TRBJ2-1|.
TGTGCCAGTAGTATAGGGAGGCTAGCGGGGTTGAATGAGCAGTTCTTC
CASSIGRLAGLNEQFF
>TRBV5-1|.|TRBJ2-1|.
TGCGCCAGCAGCTTGAAGACACGCGGGGCGGCGTTCTTC
CASSLKTRGAAFF
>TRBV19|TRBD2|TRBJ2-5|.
TGTGCCAGTAGTTCGGGACTAGCGGGACTCCAAGAGACCCAGTACTTC
CASSSGLAGLQETQYF
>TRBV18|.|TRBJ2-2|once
TGTGCCAGCTCACCACCCAGGGCTGGCACCGGGGAGCTGTTTTTT
CASSPPRAGTGELFF
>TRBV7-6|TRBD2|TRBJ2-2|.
TGTGCCAGCAGCCTACGTAGGGGACTAGCGGGGGCCAATTCGAACACCGGGGAGCTGTTTTTT
CASSLRRGLAGANSNTGELFF
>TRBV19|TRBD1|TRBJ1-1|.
TGTGCCAGTAGCTCACCCCGCCGGGACAGGGGAGACGGCACTGAAGCTTTCTTT
CASSSPRRDRGDGTEAFF
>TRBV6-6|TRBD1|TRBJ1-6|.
TGTGCCAGCAGTTCCGACAGGGCAGACAATTCACCCCTCCACTTT
CASSSDRADNSPLHF